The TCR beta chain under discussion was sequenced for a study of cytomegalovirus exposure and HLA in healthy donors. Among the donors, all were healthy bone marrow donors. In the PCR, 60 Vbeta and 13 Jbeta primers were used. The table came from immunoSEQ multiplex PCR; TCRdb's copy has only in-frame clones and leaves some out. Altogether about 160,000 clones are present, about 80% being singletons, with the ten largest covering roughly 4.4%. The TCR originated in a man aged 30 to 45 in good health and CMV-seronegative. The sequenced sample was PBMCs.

CDR3 sequence: CASSLVAGRSDTQYF. CDR3 DNA sequence: TGCGCCAGCAGCTTGGTTGCAGGGCGCAGCGATACGCAGTATTTT. J is TRBJ2-3 and V is TRBV5-1; D possibly corresponds to TRBD1 (5 bases). The germline V and J ends were trimmed by 0 bases and 6 bases, with 14 bases remaining between them. The germline gives CDR1 SGHRS, CDR2 YFSETQ. This CDR3 region has 15 residues.